Reported below is one T cell receptor (beta chain). Its recognized antigen is unknown. Base qualities were left out, and no much larger clone turns up one base away. V loses 3 bases of germline sequence and J loses 1 base, and the interval between the two ends is 9 bases. The CDR3 contains 14 residues, cysteine and phenylalanine counted. The kept DNA is CDR3 alone, 42 bases in frame from the first base. The germline V gene (reference sequence) yields MNHEY for CDR1 and SMNVEV for CDR2. The source of the sample is a study of cytomegalovirus exposure and HLA in healthy donors (dated by TCRdb to the late 2010s). Study-wide context: According to an earlier analysis of several hundred of the donors, 150 million to 200 million T cells yielded roughly 110 million unique TCR beta sequences and 276 Gb of sequence data. Alongside the repertoire data, information on donor age, sex, ethnicity and CMV serostatus was compiled. Among over 350 genotyped donors of the cohort, an average of around 240,000 unique TCR beta nucleotide sequences were sequenced per donor, roughly a sixth of them non-productive. A later genetic analysis used genome-wide SNP genotypes for about 60% of the roughly 670 donors, treating that subset as a discovery cohort. The T cell repertoires of 666 subjects were profiled by immunosequencing and related to cytomegalovirus serostatus. Roughly 5 DR-DQ haplotypes were handled as single units for association and clustering, since linkage in the cohort was strong. The study combined high-throughput TCR immunosequencing, statistical association of individual TCRs with disease status, and machine learning to predict cytomegalovirus infection status. HLA typing included class I and class II loci at four-digit resolution. In a later analysis, previously published TCR beta repertoires from 500 to 750 donors were re-analyzed and high-resolution HLA genotyping was added so that TCR occurrence patterns could be studied. The study was designed to test whether signatures of past pathogen exposure could be identified by cataloging public T cell receptors. Roughly 300 gigabases of sequencing data and tens of millions of unique TCR sequences were included in an early release covering 550 to 650 HLA-typed donors. An earlier analysis of 450 to 750 of the donors used high-throughput TCR beta sequencing to judge whether each TCR beta V gene segment behaved as functional or pseudogenic. Every repertoire in the discovery cohort had been generated on one and the same sequencing platform. Besides the first cohort of roughly 700 subjects, a separate validation cohort made up of 120 different subjects was used. In the later analysis, no new phenotypic data were used to find candidate immune exposures; instead, reliance was placed on TCR beta sequences and their occurrence across donors. Typing coverage differed by locus: A, B, C, DRB1 and DQB1 were typed in roughly 620-640 donors, DQA1 in about 500, DPA1 in 600 to 610, and DPB1 in just under 480. Of the roughly 400 genotyped donors, 65% to 90% fell in the genetic ancestry cluster associated with self-reported Caucasian donors. Paper-wide results and their limitations: In both the original and validation cohorts, the classifier was reported to diagnose cytomegalovirus status with high specificity and sensitivity. This cohort had only TCR beta chains sequenced, and the lack of alpha or paired-chain data limited which features could be detected. Roughly uniform sequencing depth across donors was assumed in presence/absence analyses, although this assumption may not hold. According to a later analysis, TCR association rates differed among HLA loci, with DRB1 alleles showing the most associated TCRs and HLA-C alleles showing the fewest. When HLA alleles, especially DR and DQ, strongly co-occurred, TCR associations were difficult to assign to individual alleles. In a later analysis, about 16,000 TCR beta sequences were associated with specific HLA alleles at a false discovery rate of 0.05. Immune exposure information for the cohort was limited to CMV serostatus. Compared with the 666-donor mean, donors in an Asian-associated ancestry cluster had fewer N-insertions in productive TCRs, according to a later genetic analysis. Across donors, most TCR sequences were observed very rarely, whereas some public TCRs were present in many individuals. A few of the identified cytomegalovirus-associated TCR beta chains were confirmed in vitro to be specific for cytomegalovirus antigens. Compared with equally common non-associated chains, HLA-associated TCR beta chains in a later analysis were more clonally expanded and had lower generation probabilities. Approximately 18 rarely observed V segments, including chromosome 9 orphons, were excluded from the earlier analysis of approximately 500 of the donors because counts were too low. A further reported finding was that TCR beta sequences accurately predicted the HLA-A and HLA-B alleles for most subjects in the first cohort. The 87-base-pair reads could not distinguish some IMGT-functional V segments, including TRBV6-2 and TRBV6-3, so those segments were excluded. A later analysis reported that several top co-occurrence clusters appeared linked to parvovirus B19, influenza, CMV and Epstein-Barr virus. In an earlier analysis of over 550 of the donors, most TCR beta V segments were observed in productive rearrangements about 87% or about 30% of the time, broadly matching IMGT annotations. A cluster of highly shared sequence variants was judged likely to represent a technical artifact of the sequencing pipeline. Linkage disequilibrium might explain the correlated functional status among segregating V segments, but an unknown experimental factor could not be ruled out. A later analysis found that most CMV-associated TCR beta chains appeared HLA-restricted, with HLA associations seemingly driven largely by CMV exposure. Because HLA typing was unavailable for some donors at each locus, only the typed subset was used in association tests. The study gave a list of 150 to 200 TCR beta chains associated with cytomegalovirus. The authors suggested that the approach could potentially be generalized to other disease states and immunological phenotypes. A later genetic analysis associated a missense DCLRE1C variant with V-gene and J-gene trimming of TCR beta chains, and an independent cohort replicated the association.

The cohort comprised around 690 healthy bone marrow donors. Cohort members were all nominally healthy when sampled, although unrecorded immune exposures were likely present. The donor tested CMV seropositive and was one of the 289 seropositive cohort members. A peripheral blood sample was collected from each donor, and TCR beta sequencing was performed on peripheral blood mononuclear cells. The Qiagen DNeasy Blood Extraction Kit was used to extract genomic DNA from the blood cell samples. Libraries came from the immunoSEQ multiplex PCR assay. For the multiplex PCR, a mixture combining 60 forward primers for TCR Vbeta segments and 13 reverse primers for TCR Jbeta segments was used. The CDR3 region of rearranged TCR beta genes was amplified from genomic DNA with a multiplex PCR assay. On the Illumina HiSeq System, the amplified TCR beta libraries were sequenced as 87-base-pair reads. Processing in the source paper ran as follows. Across the 700 or so repertoires, a later analysis counted some 81 million unique TCR beta chains, approximately 12 million of which were shared by at least two donors. Raw reads were error-corrected and collapsed into unique sequences with a nearest-neighbor algorithm that merged closely related sequences to remove PCR and sequencing errors. CDR3 sequences were aligned to IMGT reference sequences to assign V, D and J gene segments. Each retained sequence needed at least a six-nucleotide match to both a V gene segment and a J gene segment. Rearrangements were called productive when the CDR3 lacked stop codons and stayed in frame with V and J; all others were non-productive. Following IMGT convention, CDR3 was defined as the stretch from the second conserved V-encoded cysteine up to the conserved J-encoded phenylalanine. In an earlier analysis of some 550 of the donors, sequences lacking an unambiguous match to a single V gene segment were excluded. In an earlier analysis of roughly 500 of the donors, V segments were called functional above 56.7% productive rearrangements and were called segregating when the between-donor standard deviation exceeded 5%. A statistical classification framework was built for diagnosing cytomegalovirus status from the catalog of TCR beta chain sequences. V and J gene assignment, in a later analysis, came from comparing TCR nucleotide sequences with IMGT/GENE-DB human TR gene sequences. In a later analysis, CDR3 sequences and most-parsimonious VDJ recombination scenarios were assigned using the TCRdist pipeline. In a later analysis, every TCR beta chain was defined by the combination of its CDR3 amino acid sequence and its V-gene family, and reads without a unique V-gene family were dropped. A later analysis removed 550 to 650 highly shared, low-generation-probability nucleotide sequences to deal with suspected cross-contamination and a sequencing artifact. In a later analysis, a clonal expansion index was calculated for each public chain from normalized within-repertoire ranks of inferred template counts. Generation probabilities in a later analysis came from a VDJ recombination model fitted to out-of-frame rearrangements, and those results were checked against IGoR. A later analysis scored TCR-TCR, TCR-HLA and TCR-CMV co-occurrence with hypergeometric tests, applying a repertoire-size bias correction to TCR pairs. A later analysis estimated false discovery rates by permuting HLA or CMV assignments 20 times. In a later analysis, co-occurring TCRs were grouped using DBSCAN, and TCRdist sequence similarity was added for clustering within HLA-allele-positive subsets. For co-occurrence clustering, repertoires with fewer than 30,000 or more than 120,000 public chains were excluded, along with about five repertoires with anomalous nucleotide sharing. TCRdb's version of the immuneACCESS table is confined to in-frame rearrangements and falls short of the full clone set. An unresolved V gene accounts for under half of the shortfall where checked; the remainder is of unknown origin. The V and J calls and the clone size are those of that table, but D and trimming were determined from the DNA. Recorded for this sample are around 78,000 clones; roughly 60% of them occurred a single time. Around 5% of the sample goes to the ten largest clones.

The rearranged segments are TRBV27 and TRBJ1-2; the D gene identity is not certain. This TCR was sampled from a young man in good health and CMV-seropositive. The sequencing input was PBMCs. This receptor has the CDR3 CASSFGRDNYGYTF. The DNA sequence reads TGTGCCAGCAGTTTCGGTCGGGATAACTATGGCTACACCTTC.